These 6 T cell receptor beta chains came from one sample sequenced in a study of T cells after yellow fever vaccination. TCRdb passed the 5' RACE reads through MiXCR, listing each CDR3 protein once. The table has fewer than 650,000 distinct CDR3 sequences, 21% seen once; the top ten hold roughly a sixth. The input for sequencing was PBMCs, taken roughly 20 days after the first yellow fever vaccination. All receptors come from a man younger than 35 who received the YFV17D yellow fever vaccine.

The J gene is TRBJ1-2, the V gene TRBV5-4, with D hard to call. This CDR3 region has 13 residues. V lost 4 bases and J 5 bases, leaving 12 bases between the germline ends. Germline values: CDR1 SGHNT, CDR2 YYREEE (reference sequence). The CDR3 region is CASSPVPVYGYTF. The CDR3 DNA follows: TGTGCCAGCAGCCCTGTCCCAGTTTATGGCTACACCTTC.

The chain recombines TRBV14 with TRBJ1-1, with 8 bases aligning to TRBD1. Germline V CDR1 and CDR2: SGHDN, FVKESK. CDR3 size: 14 residues. V lost 3 bases to trimming and J lost 4 bases; unmatched junction nucleotides: 4. The CDR3 DNA is TGTGCCAGCAGCCATCAGGGGGCTGCCACTGAAGCTTTCTTT. It codes for CASSHQGAATEAFF.

At least ten counts were recorded for this clonotype. This chain joins TRBV10-3 and TRBJ2-2; D perhaps matches TRBD1 (5 bases). V lost 0 bases, J lost 0 bases, and 5 bases lay in between. Germline CDR1 and CDR2: ENHRY and SYGVKD. The CDR3 covers 15 residues. CDR3 amino acids: CAISESGPNTGELFF. DNA of the CDR3: TGTGCCATCAGTGAGTCGGGGCCGAACACCGGGGAGCTGTTTTTT.

The chain joins TRBV7-2 to TRBJ1-1; D may be TRBD1 (5 bases). The germline V gene encodes CDR1 SGHTA and CDR2 FQGNSA. The CDR3 is 13 amino acids. V was trimmed by 5 bases and J by 7 bases, leaving 14 bases between them. DNA of the CDR3: TGTGCCAGCAGCCAGGGATGGGGACTTGAAGCTTTCTTT. Translating it yields CASSQGWGLEAFF.

The chain combines TRBV10-2 with TRBJ2-1; 9 nucleotides agree with TRBD1. Germline V gene lookup returns CDR1 WSHSY and CDR2 SAAADI. The V segment lost 7 bases and the J segment 6 bases; nucleotides outside the gene matches: 10. CDR3 length equals 15 residues. This CDR3 reads CASTTTGGRTNEQFF. In DNA form, the CDR3 reads TGCGCCAGCACTACGACAGGGGGACGGACCAATGAGCAGTTCTTC.

J is TRBJ2-4 and V is TRBV5-1; a possible D gene is TRBD1 (6 bases). Germline V gene data show CDR1 as SGHRS and CDR2 as YFSETQ. V lost 0 bases and J 1 base, leaving 11 bases between the germline ends. CDR3 length: 16 amino acids. The CDR3 DNA reads TGCGCCAGCAGCTTGGCCGCGCAGGGGGCCAAAAACATTCAGTACTTC. Its protein product is CASSLAAQGAKNIQYF.